These 12 T cell receptor beta chains were all obtained from the same sample, sequenced in a study of T-cell memory formation after mild COVID-19. One entry per CDR3 protein results from TCRdb running MiXCR on the 5' RACE reads. The sample yields 150,000 to 200,000 distinct CDR3 sequences, over 20% seen once. The sequenced sample consisted of PBMCs or a T cell subset sorted from them (not recorded which). Source of these receptors: an adult woman who had mild COVID-19 (a few samples of this study predate the infection). Cell type and time point are not known.

A few counts support this clonotype. The chain carries TRBV4-1 and TRBJ2-1, with 9 bases identical to TRBD1. V was clipped by 6 bases and J by 4 bases; unmatched bases: 7. The CDR3 runs to 15 residues. Per germline, CDR1 MGHRA and CDR2 YSYEKL. CDR3 region: CASSLQGAEYNEQFF. Here the CDR3 DNA reads TGCGCCAGCAGTCTACAGGGGGCCGAATACAATGAGCAGTTCTTC.

This clonotype was observed a handful of times. V gene TRBV29-1 combines with J gene TRBJ1-2; the D is unclear. This CDR3 comprises 13 residues. The V end lost 0 bases, the J end lost 0 bases, and 5 bases lay between the germline ends. In germline, CDR1 is SQVTM, CDR2 ANQGSEA. DNA of the CDR3: TGCAGCGTTGAAGACAGGTCTAACTATGGCTACACCTTC. The encoded protein is CSVEDRSNYGYTF.

V and J are TRBV5-4 and TRBJ2-7; D is possibly TRBD2 (6 bases). The CDR3 spans 11 residues. The germline V gene encodes CDR1 SGHNT and CDR2 YYREEE (reference sequence). V lost 0 bases, J lost 12 bases, and 10 bases lay in between. The CDR3 reads CASSLGGEAYF. The CDR3 region has the DNA TGTGCCAGCAGCTTGGGAGGGGAGGCGTACTTC.

This clonotype has only a few counts. The chain is built from TRBV27 and TRBJ2-2; TRBD2 is a possible D gene (6 bases). Trimming pared 6 bases from V and 6 bases from J, leaving 8 bases between. CDR3 length equals 12 residues. The germline V gene encodes CDR1 MNHEY and CDR2 SMNVEV (reference sequence). The CDR3 here is CASRAGPGELFF. CDR3 bases: TGTGCCAGCAGGGCGGGACCCGGGGAGCTGTTTTTT.

This clonotype was detected only a few times. The chain is built from TRBV7-9 and TRBJ2-7; possibly TRBD1 for D (5 bases). V was trimmed by 5 bases and J by 0 bases, leaving 11 bases between them. CDR3 length equals 14 residues. Germline CDR1 is SEHNR and CDR2 is FQNEAQ (reference sequence). The CDR3 nucleotides are TGTGCCAGCAGCCCAAGACAGAACTCCTACGAGCAGTACTTC. Translation gives CASSPRQNSYEQYF.

The V gene is TRBV9, the J gene TRBJ2-7; D unresolved. V shed 10 bases and J shed 2 bases, with 4 bases lying between them. Per germline, CDR1 SGDLS and CDR2 YYNGEE. The length of the CDR3 is 9 residues. The DNA of the CDR3 is TGTGCCGGAACCTACGAGCAGTACTTC. Its protein is CAGTYEQYF. The full variable domain, its missing parts supplied by reference TRBV9 and TRBJ2-7, is DSGVTQTPKHLITATGQRVTLRCSPRSGDLSVYWYQQSLDQGLQFLIQYYNGEERAKGNILERFSAQQFPDLHSELNLSSLELGDSALYFCAGTYEQYFGPGTRLTVT.

In this sample, this clonotype turned up a few times. The chain uses TRBV7-6 and TRBJ2-3; a possible D gene is TRBD2 (6 bases). The germline V gene has CDR1 SGHVS and CDR2 FNYEAQ. Between the trimmed V and J ends, which lost 5 bases and 2 bases, there was a span of 14 bases. CDR3 length equals 15 residues. For the CDR3, the DNA is TGTGCCAGCAGCACGGGGACTTTGTACACAGATACGCAGTATTTT. Amino acids: CASSTGTLYTDTQYF. The full variable domain, its missing parts supplied by reference TRBV7-6 and TRBJ2-3, is GAGVSQSPRYKVTKRGQDVALRCDPISGHVSLYWYRQALGQGPEFLTYFNYEAQQDKSGLPNDRFSAERPEGSISTLTIQRTEQRDSAMYRCASSTGTLYTDTQYFGPGTRLTVL.

This sequence joins TRBV11-2 and TRBJ1-2, with D hard to call. The germline V gene encodes CDR1 SGHAT and CDR2 FQNNGV. V was shortened by 4 bases and J by 5 bases, with 11 bases between the two germline ends. There are 13 residues in the CDR3. DNA for the CDR3: TGTGCCAGCAGCTCTCCTACGGGGTATGGCTACACCTTC. It specifies CASSSPTGYGYTF.

A few counts support this clonotype. This chain connects TRBV6-2 or TRBV6-3 to TRBJ2-1, with D possibly matching TRBD2 (5 bases). The V and J ends lost 6 bases and 0 bases respectively, with 12 bases between them. This CDR3 has 15 amino acids. CDR1 MNHEY and CDR2 SVGEGT come from the germline V gene. The CDR3 loop is CASSPLGSSYNEQFF. Here the CDR3 DNA reads TGTGCCAGCAGCCCCTTGGGGAGCTCCTACAATGAGCAGTTCTTC.

The V gene is TRBV5-1, the J gene TRBJ2-3; 11 bases fit TRBD2. The CDR3 sequence is 17 residues long. V lost 0 bases and J lost 2; bases outside the gene matches: 5. Germline assignment: CDR1 SGHRS and CDR2 YFSETQ. The CDR3 loop is CASSLAGGLADTDTQYF. The CDR3 region has the DNA TGCGCCAGCAGCTTGGCGGGGGGACTAGCGGACACAGATACGCAGTATTTT.

This clonotype appeared a single time. The CDR3 protein is CASSLSGLNTGELFF. CDR3 DNA sequence: TGTGCCAGCAGTTTGAGCGGGTTGAACACCGGGGAGCTGTTTTTT. The chain joins TRBV12-3 or TRBV12-4 to TRBJ2-2; a possible D gene is TRBD2 (6 bases). CDR3 size: 15 residues. Trimming removed 3 bases at V and 1 base at J, with 9 bases between.

This chain uses TRBV7-9 with TRBJ2-7, with TRBD1 as a possible D gene (5 bases). Looked up from germline, CDR1 is SEHNR and CDR2 is FQNEAQ (reference sequence). The CDR3 is 15 amino acids. The V end was cut by 5 bases, the J end by 0 bases, with 14 bases between. CDR3 loop: CASSPFGDSSYEQYF. For the CDR3, the DNA is TGTGCCAGCAGCCCCTTTGGAGACAGCTCCTACGAGCAGTACTTC. Full variable domain (rest looked up from reference TRBV7-9 and TRBJ2-7): DTGVSQNPRHKITKRGQNVTFRCDPISEHNRLYWYRQTLGQGPEFLTYFQNEAQLEKSRLLSDRFSAERPKGSFSTLEIQRTEQGDSAMYLCASSPFGDSSYEQYFGPGTRLTVT.